This TCR beta chain emerged from a study of Ad26.COV2.S vaccination and SARS-CoV-2 variants. Study-wide background: A participant enrolled in the COV1001 Ad26.COV2.S trial arm provided the sample. Into the muscle, Ad26.COV2.S was dosed once or twice, 56 days apart.

The treatment denotes: 19 received Ad26.COV2.S at low or high dose, single or two shots; 5 received placebo; per-sample allocation not given. The samples date from day 63 after the first vaccine or placebo injection. The V gene end was trimmed by 4 bases and the J gene end by 4 bases; junction bases not matched to a gene: 9. CDR1 and CDR2 from the germline V gene are SGHDT and YYEEEE. The CDR3 is 18 amino acids. On this clone: What it binds is not known.

Profiling relied on immunoSEQ multiplex PCR, and the TCRdb table lists in-frame clones only, not all of them. The data show approximately 450,000 clones, roughly 90% seen once. Study results and caveats: Reportedly, spike-specific CD8+ and CD4+ T cell responses achieved substantial breadth once vaccination had taken place. Greater spike-specific TCR breadth was seen in vaccine recipients than in placebo recipients.

This receptor was taken from a person between 18 and 59 years old who received the Ad26.COV2.S COVID-19 vaccine or a placebo. The source material was peripheral blood, sampled in a trial of Ad26.COV2.S vaccine versus placebo. The chain employs TRBV5-6 and TRBJ2-2; 14 bases are shared with TRBD2. For the CDR3, the DNA is TGTGCCAGCAGCGTGATATCGGGACTAGCGGGAGTCACCGGGGAGCTGTTTTTT. Translated: CASSVISGLAGVTGELFF.